The rows below give T cell receptor beta chains drawn from one sample of a study of shared clonotypes between healthy human individuals. Assay used: immunoSEQ multiplex PCR; TCRdb lists only in-frame clones, some missing. The sample lists about 480,000 clones, roughly 79% occurring once. Sequencing was carried out using PBMCs. The source of these receptors is a woman aged 40 to 50 in good health. Some clones in this sample may be carry-over from other donors' samples. CDR3s include the opening cysteine and the closing phenylalanine or tryptophan. Fields, in order: D gene, J gene, clone size, V gene, CDR3 protein, CDR3 DNA. A D gene is named only where the DNA matches it firmly. The size entry is marked missing in some rows and otherwise reads once, few, many or a size class.

d_gene: TRBD1; j_gene: TRBJ2-7; abundance: -; v_gene: TRBV10-3; CDR3aa: CAMGVSRDSTYEQYF; CDR3nt: TGTGCCATGGGGGTTTCACGGGACAGCACCTACGAGCAGTACTTC
d_gene: TRBD1; j_gene: TRBJ1-5; abundance: -; v_gene: TRBV4-1; CDR3aa: CASSYGTENQPQHF; CDR3nt: TGCGCCAGCAGTTACGGGACAGAGAATCAGCCCCAGCATTTT
d_gene: -; j_gene: TRBJ2-1; abundance: -; v_gene: TRBV7-9; CDR3aa: CASSFVGDEQFF; CDR3nt: TGTGCCAGCAGCTTCGTGGGCGATGAGCAGTTCTTC
d_gene: TRBD1; j_gene: TRBJ2-6; abundance: -; v_gene: TRBV28; CDR3aa: CASSTPGQRSSGANVLTF; CDR3nt: TGTGCCAGCAGTACTCCGGGACAGCGTTCCTCTGGGGCCAACGTCCTGACTTTC
d_gene: TRBD1; j_gene: TRBJ2-2; abundance: -; v_gene: TRBV7-3; CDR3aa: CASSLIVNDRVFLEHRGAVF; CDR3nt: TGTGCCAGCAGCTTAATCGTGAACGACAGGGTGTTCCTCGAACACCGGGGAGCTGTTTTT
d_gene: -; j_gene: TRBJ2-7; abundance: -; v_gene: TRBV7-3; CDR3aa: CASGPTSYEQYF; CDR3nt: TGTGCCAGCGGACCCACGTCCTACGAGCAGTACTTC
d_gene: -; j_gene: TRBJ2-7; abundance: -; v_gene: TRBV7-2; CDR3aa: CASSAGTYVLSEQYF; CDR3nt: TGTGCCAGCAGCGCCGGGACATACGTACTTAGCGAGCAGTACTTC
d_gene: -; j_gene: TRBJ2-3; abundance: -; v_gene: TRBV5-1; CDR3aa: CASSLAQSADTQYF; CDR3nt: TGCGCCAGCAGCTTGGCCCAGTCGGCAGATACGCAGTATTTT
d_gene: -; j_gene: TRBJ1-5; abundance: -; v_gene: TRBV18; CDR3aa: CASSTGGGDQPQHF; CDR3nt: TGTGCCAGCTCAACGGGGGGGGGCGATCAGCCCCAGCATTTT
d_gene: -; j_gene: TRBJ2-7; abundance: -; v_gene: TRBV21-1; CDR3aa: CASSSTGGSYEQYF; CDR3nt: TGTGCCAGCAGCAGCACAGGGGGTTCCTACGAGCAGTACTTC
d_gene: TRBD2; j_gene: TRBJ2-3; abundance: -; v_gene: TRBV7-9; CDR3aa: CASSPGGLAGSDTQYF; CDR3nt: TGTGCCAGCAGCCCAGGGGGACTAGCGGGTTCAGATACGCAGTATTTT
d_gene: TRBD2; j_gene: TRBJ2-1; abundance: -; v_gene: TRBV15; CDR3aa: CATSTPLAGGPNEQFF; CDR3nt: TGTGCCACCAGCACACCTCTGGCGGGAGGGCCCAATGAGCAGTTCTTC
d_gene: -; j_gene: TRBJ1-2; abundance: -; v_gene: TRBV6-1; CDR3aa: CASSALTVNYGYTF; CDR3nt: TGTGCCAGCAGTGCCTTGACAGTAAACTATGGCTACACCTTC
d_gene: -; j_gene: TRBJ2-3; abundance: -; v_gene: TRBV27; CDR3aa: CASSTRDTRDTQYF; CDR3nt: TGTGCCAGCAGTACCCGGGACACCCGAGATACGCAGTATTTT
d_gene: TRBD1; j_gene: TRBJ2-3; abundance: once; v_gene: TRBV19; CDR3aa: CASRRQGTAYISTDTQYF; CDR3nt: TGTGCCAGTAGGAGACAGGGGACAGCCTATATTTCCACAGATACGCAGTATTTT
d_gene: TRBD1; j_gene: TRBJ1-2; abundance: -; v_gene: TRBV6-6; CDR3aa: CASRVGQGARGYTF; CDR3nt: TGTGCCAGCAGAGTGGGACAGGGGGCGAGAGGCTACACCTTC
d_gene: TRBD1; j_gene: TRBJ2-1; abundance: -; v_gene: TRBV19; CDR3aa: CASSSRTGYSEQFF; CDR3nt: TGTGCCAGTAGTTCACGGACAGGATATTCTGAGCAGTTCTTC
d_gene: TRBD1; j_gene: TRBJ2-2; abundance: -; v_gene: TRBV7-3; CDR3aa: CASSLTGVAGELFF; CDR3nt: TGTGCCAGCAGCCTCACAGGGGTTGCCGGGGAGCTGTTTTTT
d_gene: TRBD1; j_gene: TRBJ1-5; abundance: -; v_gene: TRBV6-1; CDR3aa: CASDRGLSNQPQHF; CDR3nt: TGTGCCAGTGACAGGGGTTTAAGCAATCAGCCCCAGCATTTT
d_gene: TRBD2; j_gene: TRBJ2-3; abundance: -; v_gene: TRBV9; CDR3aa: CASSVGGRLAGDTQYF; CDR3nt: TGTGCCAGCAGCGTAGGGGGGCGACTAGCGGGAGATACGCAGTATTTT
d_gene: -; j_gene: TRBJ1-6; abundance: -; v_gene: TRBV28; CDR3aa: CANWDGTNSPLHF; CDR3nt: TGTGCCAATTGGGACGGAACAAATTCACCCCTCCACTTT
d_gene: TRBD2; j_gene: TRBJ2-7; abundance: -; v_gene: TRBV30; CDR3aa: CASTSGVYEQYF; CDR3nt: TGTGCCTCTACTAGCGGAGTCTACGAGCAGTACTTC
d_gene: -; j_gene: TRBJ1-2; abundance: -; v_gene: TRBV7-6; CDR3aa: CASSLPGENYGYTF; CDR3nt: TGTGCCAGCAGCTTACCAGGGGAGAACTATGGCTACACCTTC
d_gene: -; j_gene: TRBJ2-3; abundance: -; v_gene: TRBV7-2; CDR3aa: CASSLATGITDTQYF; CDR3nt: TGTGCCAGCAGCTTAGCGACGGGAATCACAGATACGCAGTATTTT
d_gene: -; j_gene: TRBJ2-3; abundance: few; v_gene: TRBV13; CDR3aa: CASSLIGIRTDTQYF; CDR3nt: TGTGCCAGCAGCTTAATTGGTATCCGCACAGATACGCAGTATTTT
d_gene: TRBD2; j_gene: TRBJ2-3; abundance: -; v_gene: TRBV14; CDR3aa: CASSRLLTSGYDTQYF; CDR3nt: TGTGCCAGCAGCCGCTTACTGACTAGCGGGTATGATACGCAGTATTTT
d_gene: -; j_gene: TRBJ2-6; abundance: many; v_gene: TRBV6-5; CDR3aa: CASSQLPGANVLTF; CDR3nt: TGTGCCAGCAGTCAGTTACCTGGGGCCAACGTCCTGACTTTC
d_gene: TRBD1; j_gene: TRBJ2-7; abundance: once; v_gene: TRBV30; CDR3aa: CAWAGTGVYEQYF; CDR3nt: TGTGCCTGGGCCGGGACAGGGGTCTACGAGCAGTACTTC
d_gene: -; j_gene: TRBJ1-5; abundance: many; v_gene: TRBV5-1; CDR3aa: CASSLVGGNQPQHF; CDR3nt: TGCGCCAGCAGCTTGGTGGGGGGGAATCAGCCCCAGCATTTT
d_gene: -; j_gene: TRBJ2-7; abundance: -; v_gene: TRBV30; CDR3aa: CAWGTGGGEQYF; CDR3nt: TGTGCCTGGGGGACGGGGGGCGGCGAGCAGTACTTC
d_gene: TRBD1; j_gene: TRBJ2-1; abundance: -; v_gene: TRBV23-1; CDR3aa: CASSSRTGRFF; CDR3nt: TGCGCCAGCAGTTCCAGGACAGGAAGGTTCTTC
d_gene: TRBD1; j_gene: TRBJ2-7; abundance: -; v_gene: TRBV29-1; CDR3aa: CSVSGQGYEQYF; CDR3nt: TGCAGCGTCTCGGGACAGGGGTACGAGCAGTACTTC
d_gene: -; j_gene: TRBJ2-7; abundance: -; v_gene: TRBV5-1; CDR3aa: CASSYEQYF; CDR3nt: TGCGCCAGCAGCTACGAGCAGTACTTC
d_gene: -; j_gene: TRBJ1-2; abundance: -; v_gene: TRBV6-1; CDR3aa: CASSPPGPWGWGYTF; CDR3nt: TGTGCCAGCAGTCCACCGGGACCGTGGGGCTGGGGCTACACCTTC
d_gene: TRBD2; j_gene: TRBJ2-5; abundance: -; v_gene: TRBV9; CDR3aa: CASSVGMTSGIVETQYF; CDR3nt: TGTGCCAGCAGCGTGGGTATGACTAGCGGGATCGTAGAGACCCAGTACTTC
d_gene: TRBD2; j_gene: TRBJ2-7; abundance: -; v_gene: TRBV27; CDR3aa: CASSQKLAGSYEQYF; CDR3nt: TGTGCCAGCAGTCAAAAACTAGCGGGGAGCTACGAGCAGTACTTC
d_gene: -; j_gene: TRBJ1-2; abundance: -; v_gene: TRBV2; CDR3aa: CASRAASYGYTF; CDR3nt: TGTGCCAGCAGAGCTGCAAGCTATGGCTACACCTTC
d_gene: -; j_gene: TRBJ2-7; abundance: few; v_gene: TRBV28; CDR3aa: CATLGTATYEQYF; CDR3nt: TGTGCCACCCTAGGGACGGCTACCTACGAGCAGTACTTC
d_gene: -; j_gene: TRBJ1-5; abundance: once; v_gene: TRBV19; CDR3aa: CASSIDPVRGRQPQHF; CDR3nt: TGTGCCAGTAGTATAGATCCTGTCCGGGGACGCCAGCCCCAGCATTTT
d_gene: -; j_gene: TRBJ2-5; abundance: -; v_gene: TRBV7-9; CDR3aa: CASSFVGETQYF; CDR3nt: TGTGCCAGCAGCTTCGTCGGGGAGACCCAGTACTTC
d_gene: -; j_gene: TRBJ2-5; abundance: few; v_gene: TRBV5-1; CDR3aa: CASSLAGDQETQYF; CDR3nt: TGCGCCAGCAGCTTGGCCGGGGACCAAGAGACCCAGTACTTC
d_gene: TRBD2; j_gene: TRBJ2-1; abundance: -; v_gene: TRBV28; CDR3aa: CASRTTGLARHEQFF; CDR3nt: TGTGCCAGCAGAACGACGGGACTAGCGCGTCATGAGCAGTTCTTC